The clone carrying this T cell receptor beta chain was recorded a few times. The antigen is unknown. A much larger clone differs by one base, so this may be a read error. The sample belongs to a study of shared clonotypes between healthy human individuals. Whole-study findings and limits: Shared clonotypes across all four donors exceeded non-shared ones in generation probability.

J gave up 1 base and V 3 bases, and 1 base lay outside the gene matches. This CDR3 comprises 14 residues. Germline CDR1 reads SEHNR; CDR2 reads FQNEAQ (reference sequence). Genomic DNA of each subset was evenly split across several immunoSEQ plates. TCRdb's table, derived via immunoSEQ multiplex PCR, lists solely in-frame clones and lacks some. This table holds about 1 million clones, roughly 75% found once. The rearrangement links TRBV7-9 to TRBJ2-3; 7 bases match TRBD2. The source of this sequence is a young man in good health. Material for sequencing was memory CD4+ T cells sorted from blood. Subset here: CD45RA-negative fraction. CDR3 sequence: CASSFTSGTDTQYF. The CDR3 DNA sequence: TGTGCCAGCAGCTTCACTAGCGGCACAGATACGCAGTATTTT.